What follows are 12 T cell receptor beta chains derived from one specimen sequenced in a study of technical replicates of blood from a few donors. Clones were sequenced by immunoSEQ multiplex PCR, and TCRdb holds only the in-frame ones, with some missing. The sample has tens of thousands of clones; around 90% are singletons. The source material was T cells isolated from PBMCs. The receptor source for this set is a human donor in good health.

This clone occurred once. The chain combines TRBV10-1 with TRBJ2-2; no clear D. This CDR3 is built from 14 residues. In germline, CDR1 is WNHNN, CDR2 SYGVQD (reference sequence). Trimming left V 3 bases short and J 0 bases short, with 5 bases between. CDR3 in amino acids: CASSDLTNTGELFF. In DNA, the CDR3 is TGCGCCAGCAGTGACCTTACGAACACCGGGGAGCTGTTTTTT.

The V call is TRBV9, the J call TRBJ2-5; 7 bases agree with TRBD2. The CDR3 length is 15 residues. With 4 bases clipped from V and 4 bases from J, the junction kept 10 bases outside the gene matches. From germline, CDR1 is SGDLS and CDR2 YYNGEE. CDR3 residues: CASSLEKGGGETQYF. The CDR3 DNA sequence: TGTGCCAGCAGCCTAGAGAAGGGCGGGGGAGAGACCCAGTACTTC.

The chain carries TRBV9 and TRBJ2-2, with 10 positions matching TRBD1. Looked up from germline, CDR1 is SGDLS and CDR2 is YYNGEE. This CDR3 comprises 17 residues. V shed 1 base, J shed 5 bases, and the junction held 8 bases outside the gene matches. The CDR3 reads CASSVNPGTGDTGELFF. CDR3 sequence (DNA): TGTGCCAGCAGCGTAAACCCCGGGACAGGGGATACCGGGGAGCTGTTTTTT.

This CDR3 is CASSAAAYF. The CDR3 DNA reads TGTGCCAGCAGCGCGGCAGCGTACTTC. The chain is built from TRBV21-1 and TRBJ2-7; the DNA was not compared with TRBD2, the D call given in the table. TRBV21-1 counts as a pseudogene. CDR3 length: 9 residues.

The V and J genes are TRBV4-3 and TRBJ1-4; D possibly corresponds to TRBD1 (6 bases). CDR1 LGHNA and CDR2 YSLEER come from the germline V gene. V dropped 4 bases and J dropped 0 bases, with 18 bases sitting between them. This CDR3 contains 18 residues. The DNA of the CDR3 is TGCGCCAGCAGCCCTTTTCTCGACAGGACCGCAACTAATGAAAAACTGTTTTTT. This encodes CASSPFLDRTATNEKLFF.

This chain uses TRBV6-6 with TRBJ2-1; 10 nucleotides match TRBD2. The V and J ends lost 4 bases and 9 bases, in that order; junction bases with no gene match: 12. The CDR3 is 16 amino acids. Germline V gene data show CDR1 as MNHNY and CDR2 as SVGAGI (reference sequence). For the CDR3, the DNA is TGTGCCAGCAGTTGGCGGCTAACTAGCGGGATGGGTGAGCAGTTCTTC. Translating it yields CASSWRLTSGMGEQFF.

This sequence joins TRBV27 and TRBJ1-1, with D possibly TRBD1 on 5 matching bases. Trimming left V 5 bases short and J 2 bases short, with 9 bases between. The CDR3 runs 13 residues. Germline CDR1 MNHEY, CDR2 SMNVEV (reference sequence). The CDR3 is CASSVQVNTEAFF. CDR3 coding DNA: TGTGCCAGCAGTGTACAGGTAAACACTGAAGCTTTCTTT.

The chain carries TRBV11-2 and TRBJ1-2, with a tentative D call TRBD1 (5 bases). CDR1 and CDR2 from the germline V gene are SGHAT and FQNNGV. The CDR3 has 15 residues. With 5 bases removed from V and 4 bases from J, the gap between germline ends came to 17 bases. Here the CDR3 reads CASSPGRVTGYGYTF. DNA for the CDR3: TGTGCCAGCAGCCCCGGTAGGGTAACAGGCTATGGCTACACCTTC.

This sequence joins TRBV6-5 and TRBJ2-1; a possible D gene is TRBD1 (5 bases). There are 12 residues in the CDR3. V dropped 6 bases and J dropped 14 bases, with 17 bases sitting between them. Germline assignment: CDR1 MNHEY and CDR2 SVGAGI. This CDR3 reads CASSDSDTLEFF. CDR3 sequence (DNA): TGTGCCAGCAGCGATTCGGACACCCTGGAGTTCTTC.

The V gene is TRBV6-5, the J gene TRBJ1-2; weak D call: TRBD1 (5 bases). V was clipped by 6 bases and J by 5 bases, with 13 bases between them. Germline V lookup: CDR1 MNHEY, CDR2 SVGAGI. The CDR3 runs 13 residues. DNA for the CDR3: TGTGCCAGCAGATACGACAGTAGTTATGGCTACACCTTC. Amino acid sequence: CASRYDSSYGYTF.

This clone showed up just once. The genes are TRBV4-3 and TRBJ2-7; D perhaps matches TRBD2 (5 bases). This CDR3 region has 14 residues. Germline values: CDR1 LGHNA, CDR2 YSLEER. V was trimmed by 1 base and J by 0 bases, leaving 7 bases between them. This chain's CDR3 is CASSQGRASYEQYF. The DNA for the CDR3 is TGCGCCAGCAGCCAAGGGCGGGCCTCCTACGAGCAGTACTTC.

This chain joins TRBV27 and TRBJ2-7, with a tentative D call TRBD2 (5 bases). Per germline, CDR1 MNHEY and CDR2 SMNVEV (reference sequence). This CDR3 is built from 14 residues. V lost 0 bases and J lost 3, with 9 bases in between. Here the CDR3 reads CASSLSAAVYEQYF. The CDR3, as DNA: TGTGCCAGCAGTTTATCAGCGGCGGTCTACGAGCAGTACTTC.